This is a list of T cell receptor beta chains from one sample in a study of tumor-infiltrating lymphocytes in glioblastoma multiforme. In TCRdb, the multiplex PCR reads were re-called with MiXCR into one record per CDR3 protein. This sample has some 15,000 distinct CDR3 sequences; approximately 71% occur once, and the top ten carry approximately 50%. The sample comprised brain tumor tissue. The receptors were gathered from a male donor with glioblastoma. Each CDR3 is given with its conserved first and last residue. A D gene is named only where the DNA matches it firmly. The size of a clone is reported for some rows only, either as once, few or many, or as a class for expanded clones.

J gene,D gene,clone size,V gene,CDR3 protein,CDR3 DNA
TRBJ2-1,TRBD2,many,TRBV5-6,CASTLFTGGRPREQFF,TGTGCCAGCACCCTTTTCACCGGCGGGAGGCCCCGAGAGCAGTTCTTC
TRBJ2-2,NA,NA,TRBV11-2,CASTPSFGQGIALNTWELFF,TGTGCCAGCACCCCCTCATTCGGCCAAGGGATAGCGTTAAACACCTGGGAGCTGTTTTTT
TRBJ2-3,TRBD2,NA,TRBV4-1,CASSQAMGLSDTDTQYF,TGCGCCAGCAGCCAAGCAATGGGACTAAGCGACACAGATACGCAGTATTTT
TRBJ1-2,NA,NA,TRBV12-3/TRBV12-4,CASSTLLSVGPGEYYGYTF,TGTGCCAGCAGTACCCTCCTTAGTGTGGGGCCGGGAGAGTACTATGGCTACACCTTC
TRBJ2-7,NA,NA,TRBV20-1,CSARSTEAHEQYF,TGCAGTGCTAGAAGCACAGAAGCCCACGAGCAGTACTTC
TRBJ2-5,NA,once,TRBV6-1,CASRWDGSETQYF,TGTGCCAGCAGATGGGACGGGTCCGAGACCCAGTACTTC
TRBJ1-1,TRBD1,NA,TRBV5-4,CASSSTGAPELNTEAFF,TGTGCCAGCAGCTCGACAGGGGCGCCTGAACTGAACACTGAGGCTTTCTTT
TRBJ1-6,TRBD1,NA,TRBV20-1,CSADQGQGSSLLHF,TGCAGTGCGGATCAGGGACAGGGGAGTTCACTCCTCCACTTT
TRBJ1-5,NA,NA,TRBV7-4,CASSLIPGQPQHF,TGTGCCAGCAGCTTAATACCGGGTCAGCCGCAGCATTTT
TRBJ2-7,NA,many,TRBV7-9,CASSTRQSSYEQYF,TGTGCCAGCAGCACCCGACAGAGCTCCTACGAGCAGTACTTC
TRBJ2-7,NA,NA,TRBV11-3,CASSLETGAPYEQYF,TGTGCCAGCAGCTTAGAAACGGGAGCACCCTACGAGCAGTACTTC
TRBJ2-3,NA,medium-sized,TRBV29-1,CSVEASTDTQYF,TGCAGCGTTGAAGCGTCCACAGATACGCAGTATTTT
TRBJ2-1,NA,large,TRBV6-1,CASSEEVVAYNEQFF,TGTGCCAGCAGTGAAGAAGTCGTAGCATACAATGAGCAGTTCTTC
TRBJ1-6,TRBD1,NA,TRBV29-1,CRIARDRESPLHF,TGCAGGATTGCCAGGGACAGAGAATCACCCCTCCACTTC
TRBJ2-7,TRBD1,once,TRBV28,CTNRKGPGQGGHEQYF,TGTACCAACAGAAAAGGTCCCGGACAGGGCGGTCACGAGCAGTACTTC
TRBJ2-1,NA,NA,TRBV11-2,CASSLETTGFF,TGTGCCAGCAGCTTAGAGACCACGGGGTTCTTC
TRBJ2-5,NA,NA,TRBV20-1,CSARENFGKTQYF,TGCAGTGCTAGAGAAAACTTCGGAAAGACCCAGTACTTC